These 22 T cell receptor beta chains originate from one sample sequenced in a study of shared clonotypes between healthy human individuals. Naive CD8 cells comprised CD45RO-negative, CCR7-positively selected cells, excluding terminally differentiated effector memory CD45RA+ cells. The assay was immunoSEQ multiplex PCR, and TCRdb's table has in-frame clones only and misses some. The table has fewer than 1 million clones, approximately 96% seen once. Sequenced material: naive CD8+ T cells sorted from blood. Receptors originate from a man younger than 40 in good health.

This clone has just one count. V and J are TRBV29-1 and TRBJ1-2; D unresolved. Trimming cost V 5 bases and J 1 base, with 11 bases left between them. The CDR3 is made up of 13 amino acids. The V gene's germline CDR1 is SQVTM and CDR2 ANQGSEA. CDR3 coding DNA: TGCAGCGTTCAGGAATCCCTTAACTATGGCTACACCTTC. Its protein product is CSVQESLNYGYTF.

The chain employs TRBV18 and TRBJ1-3, with no clear D. Germline V gene data show CDR1 as KGHSH and CDR2 as LQKENI. This CDR3 is built from 14 residues. Trimming left V 0 bases short and J 8 bases short, with 11 bases between. The CDR3 loop reads CASSPPTDGYTIYF. The CDR3 bases are TGTGCCAGCTCACCACCGACGGACGGGTACACCATATATTTT.

A remark on this clone: Other DNA sequences in the sample encode the same CDR3. The gene calls are TRBV7-9 and TRBJ2-7; D ambiguous. This CDR3 contains 12 residues. Germline V CDR1 and CDR2: SEHNR, FQNEAQ (reference sequence). V shed 1 base and J shed 5 bases, with 6 bases lying between them. This CDR3 reads CASSLVVDEQYF. The CDR3 DNA reads TGTGCCAGCAGCTTAGTGGTGGACGAGCAGTACTTC.

The CDR3 reads CASSQGTAVGQPQHF. The CDR3, as DNA: TGTGCCAGCTCACAGGGAACTGCTGTCGGGCAGCCCCAGCATTTT. The chain links TRBV18 to TRBJ1-5; D ambiguous. From germline, CDR1 is KGHSH and CDR2 LQKENI. The CDR3 loop spans 15 amino acids. V was clipped by 4 bases and J by 7 bases, with 17 bases between them.

The rearrangement joins TRBV6-5 to TRBJ1-3; D call uncertain. Trimming stripped 4 bases from V and 0 bases from J, with 10 bases between. Germline CDR1 and CDR2: MNHEY and SVGAGI. This CDR3 has 15 amino acids. CDR3 region: CASSFDTASGNTIYF. CDR3 DNA sequence: TGTGCCAGCAGTTTTGACACCGCCTCTGGAAACACCATATATTTT.

The chain combines TRBV9 with TRBJ1-2; no clear D gene. Germline V CDR1 and CDR2: SGDLS, YYNGEE. Between the trimmed V and J ends, which lost 2 bases and 0 bases, there was a span of 5 bases. The CDR3 has 13 residues. The DNA for the CDR3 is TGTGCCAGCAGCGTGGAGGCTAACTATGGCTACACCTTC. Translated, it gives CASSVEANYGYTF.

The chain employs TRBV6-6 and TRBJ2-1; 7 positions match TRBD2. Losses at the gene ends were 7 bases for V and 6 bases for J; bases not matched to a gene: 3. The germline V gene has CDR1 MNHNY and CDR2 SVGAGI (reference sequence). CDR3 length: 12 amino acids. CDR3 region: CASTWGGNEQFF. DNA for the CDR3: TGTGCCAGCACCTGGGGGGGCAATGAGCAGTTCTTC.

The rearrangement links TRBV25-1 to TRBJ2-1; unclear D gene. The CDR3 covers 12 residues. Germline V gene sequence: CDR1 MGHDK, CDR2 SYGVNS. With 3 bases removed from V and 5 bases from J, the gap between germline ends came to 5 bases. In nucleotides, the CDR3 is TGTGCCAGCAGTGATGATCACAATGAGCAGTTCTTC. It codes for CASSDDHNEQFF. Together with reference TRBV25-1 and TRBJ2-1, the CDR3 gives the full variable domain: EADIYQTPRYLVIGTGKKITLECSQTMGHDKMYWYQQDPGMELHLIHYSYGVNSTEKGDLSSESTVSRIRTEHFPLTLESARPSHTSQYLCASSDDHNEQFFGPGTRLTVL.

DNA for the CDR3: TGTGCCAGCAGCTCCCCCGGGACAGGGGCCGGGGAGCTGTTTTTT. Protein product: CASSSPGTGAGELFF. The chain carries TRBV11-3 and TRBJ2-2; 10 positions agree with TRBD1. V shed 4 bases and J 6 bases; nucleotides not matched to a gene: 5. CDR3 length: 15 residues. From germline, CDR1 is SGHNT and CDR2 YENEEA.

The rearrangement joins TRBV7-6 to TRBJ2-3; weak D call: TRBD2 (6 bases). The V gene's germline CDR1 is SGHVS and CDR2 FNYEAQ. Trimming removed 3 bases from V and 1 base from J, with 26 bases in between. The CDR3 is made up of 20 amino acids. The CDR3 sequence: CASSFEAGGDGQWGTDTQYF. For the CDR3, the DNA is TGTGCCAGCAGCTTTGAGGCCGGGGGTGATGGTCAATGGGGCACAGATACGCAGTATTTT.

The V and J genes are TRBV27 and TRBJ2-7, with D uncertain. Looked up from germline, CDR1 is MNHEY and CDR2 is SMNVEV (reference sequence). The CDR3 sequence is 15 residues long. Trimming pared 0 bases from V and 4 bases from J, leaving 13 bases between. The CDR3 here is CASSLSRTLGYEQYF. The CDR3 DNA follows: TGTGCCAGCAGTTTATCCCGGACCCTAGGTTACGAGCAGTACTTC.

This chain connects TRBV11-2 to TRBJ1-1; possible D gene TRBD1, 5 bases. The CDR3 covers 12 residues. Deletions cut 5 bases from V and 7 bases from J, with 11 bases between. Per germline, CDR1 SGHAT and CDR2 FQNNGV. Here the CDR3 DNA reads TGTGCCAGCAGCCCGCCGGGGGATGAAGCTTTCTTT. This codes for CASSPPGDEAFF.

The V gene is TRBV30, the J gene TRBJ1-5; D gene uncertain. Trimming removed 1 base at V and 0 bases at J, with 7 bases between. The germline gives CDR1 GTSNPN, CDR2 SVGIG (reference sequence). The CDR3 extends over 14 amino acids. The DNA for the CDR3 is TGTGCCTGGAGTGAACAGAATAGCAATCAGCCCCAGCATTTT. This gives the protein CAWSEQNSNQPQHF. Variable domain in full (rest from reference TRBV30 and TRBJ1-5): SQTIHQWPATLVQPVGSPLSLECTVEGTSNPNLYWYRQAAGRGLQLLFYSVGIGQISSEVPQNLSASRPQDRQFILSSKKLLLSDSGFYLCAWSEQNSNQPQHFGDGTRLSIL.

This chain joins TRBV9 and TRBJ2-2; D is possibly TRBD2 (6 bases). Per germline, CDR1 SGDLS and CDR2 YYNGEE. The CDR3 loop spans 15 amino acids. Trimming removed 3 bases at V and 3 bases at J, with 12 bases between. The CDR3 sequence: CASSAGSQYTGELFF. The CDR3, as DNA: TGTGCCAGCAGCGCCGGGAGTCAGTACACCGGGGAGCTGTTTTTT. The complete variable domain, with remaining parts taken from reference TRBV9 and TRBJ2-2, reads DSGVTQTPKHLITATGQRVTLRCSPRSGDLSVYWYQQSLDQGLQFLIQYYNGEERAKGNILERFSAQQFPDLHSELNLSSLELGDSALYFCASSAGSQYTGELFFGEGSRLTVL.

The rearrangement uses TRBV7-9 and TRBJ2-5, with D tentatively TRBD1 (6 bases). This CDR3 is 15 amino acids long. Germline lookup yields CDR1 SEHNR and CDR2 FQNEAQ (reference sequence). Trimming removed 1 base at V and 1 base at J, with 10 bases between. The CDR3 loop reads CASSLGWTVQETQYF. In DNA, the CDR3 is TGTGCCAGCAGCTTAGGGTGGACAGTCCAAGAGACCCAGTACTTC.

This clone came up once. The genes are TRBV29-1 and TRBJ1-1; no firm D call. Germline V gene lookup returns CDR1 SQVTM and CDR2 ANQGSEA. Trimming cost V 1 base and J 2 bases, with 17 bases left between them. This CDR3 region has 16 residues. In DNA, the CDR3 is TGCAGCGTTGAAGGATTAATAGCATCCTTCAACACTGAAGCTTTCTTT. Protein product: CSVEGLIASFNTEAFF.

The rearrangement uses TRBV7-9 and TRBJ2-3; 7 nucleotides align to TRBD1. The germline gives CDR1 SEHNR, CDR2 FQNEAQ (reference sequence). V lost 10 bases and J lost 3; bases outside the gene matches: 4. The CDR3 sequence is 12 residues long. This CDR3 is CANARGTDTQYF. As DNA, the CDR3 is TGTGCCAACGCCAGGGGGACAGATACGCAGTATTTT.

This sequence joins TRBV25-1 and TRBJ2-1; 16 positions agree with TRBD2. V was pared by 4 bases and J by 8 bases, with 5 bases of the junction left unmatched. This CDR3 has 16 amino acids. Germline assignment: CDR1 MGHDK and CDR2 SYGVNS. Here the CDR3 DNA reads TGTGCCAGCAGTGTGCCCGGGACTAGCGGGAGGGATGAGCAGTTCTTC. Translation: CASSVPGTSGRDEQFF.

This chain joins TRBV7-2 and TRBJ2-7, with TRBD1 identical over 10 bases. Germline CDR1 and CDR2: SGHTA and FQGNSA. The ends lost 5 bases at V and 2 bases at J; junction bases unmatched: 3. The CDR3 runs 14 residues. CDR3 coding DNA: TGTGCCAGCAGCCTTGGACAGGGGGCCTACGAGCAGTACTTC. Its protein product is CASSLGQGAYEQYF.

The chain carries TRBV2 and TRBJ1-2, with 7 bases lining up with TRBD1. Trimming cost V 2 bases and J 2 bases; bases outside gene matches: 2. This CDR3 has 14 residues. Germline assignment: CDR1 SNHLY and CDR2 FYNNEI. The CDR3 DNA sequence: TGTGCCAGCAGTGAAACAGGGGAGAACTATGGCTACACCTTC. Amino acid sequence: CASSETGENYGYTF.

The chain joins TRBV2 to TRBJ2-1; the D gene is possibly TRBD2 (6 bases). This CDR3 has 16 amino acids. Trimming took 8 bases from V and 0 from J, leaving 17 bases between them. The germline CDR1 and CDR2 sequences are SNHLY and FYNNEI. CDR3 in amino acids: CASDTMGGSSYNEQFF. The CDR3 bases are TGTGCCAGCGATACCATGGGGGGAAGCTCCTACAATGAGCAGTTCTTC.

In the case of this clone: Other nucleotide sequences in the sample specify the same CDR3. The rearrangement joins TRBV5-4 to TRBJ2-1; D may be TRBD1 (5 bases). Germline V CDR1 and CDR2: SGHNT, YYREEE (reference sequence). The V and J ends lost 5 bases and 7 bases respectively, with 10 bases between them. The CDR3 covers 12 residues. The CDR3 DNA follows: TGTGCCAGCAGTAACCAGGGAAATGAGCAGTTCTTC. This sequence encodes CASSNQGNEQFF.